A single T cell receptor (beta chain) is shown here with its context. Assay: immunoSEQ multiplex PCR; the TCRdb copy retains only in-frame clones and omits some. The data contain some 71,000 clones, 70% to 90% of them singletons. This sample was taken from a study of control samples from healthy donors and cancer patients. The CDR3 spans 17 residues. Unmatched junction bases numbered 9, after V lost 0 bases and J lost 4 bases. Germline V gene sequence: CDR1 SGHAT, CDR2 FQNNGV. Sequenced input: PBMCs. The V gene is TRBV11-2, the J gene TRBJ1-2; TRBD1 matches 9 bases. The clonotype comes from a woman between 50 and 59 years old with head and neck cancer. The CDR3 coding sequence is TGTGCCAGCAGCTTAGATAGGGGGACAGGGCCCGCCTATGGCTACACCTTC. Its protein product is CASSLDRGTGPAYGYTF.